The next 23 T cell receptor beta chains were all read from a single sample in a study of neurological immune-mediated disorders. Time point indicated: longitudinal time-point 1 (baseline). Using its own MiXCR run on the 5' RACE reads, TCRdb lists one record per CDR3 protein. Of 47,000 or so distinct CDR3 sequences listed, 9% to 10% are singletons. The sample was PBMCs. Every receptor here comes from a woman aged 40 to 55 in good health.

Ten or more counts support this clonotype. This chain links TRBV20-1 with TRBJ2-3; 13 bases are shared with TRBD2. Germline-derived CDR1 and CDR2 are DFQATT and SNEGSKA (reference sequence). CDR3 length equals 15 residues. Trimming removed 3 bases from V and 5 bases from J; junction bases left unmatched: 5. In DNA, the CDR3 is TGCAGTGCTAGGGGGACTAGCGGGGCAAGAGATACGCAGTATTTT. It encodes CSARGTSGARDTQYF.

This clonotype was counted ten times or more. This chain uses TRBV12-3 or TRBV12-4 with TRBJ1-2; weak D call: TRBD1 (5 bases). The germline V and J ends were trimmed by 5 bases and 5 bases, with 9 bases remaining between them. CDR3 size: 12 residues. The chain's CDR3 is CASSPGGYGYTF. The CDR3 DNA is TGTGCCAGCAGTCCGGGGGGATATGGCTACACCTTC.

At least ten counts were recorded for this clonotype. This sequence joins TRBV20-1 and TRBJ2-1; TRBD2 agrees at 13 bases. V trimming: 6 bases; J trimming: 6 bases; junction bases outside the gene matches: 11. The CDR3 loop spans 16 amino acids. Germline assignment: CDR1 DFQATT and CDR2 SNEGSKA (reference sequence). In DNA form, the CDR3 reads TGCAGTGCCTCCCGGACTAGCGGGAGTGTCGCCAATGAGCAGTTCTTC. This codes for CSASRTSGSVANEQFF.

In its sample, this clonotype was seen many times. DNA for the CDR3: TGTGCCAGCAGTTTCGAGGGATCCTATGGCTACACCTTC. It translates to CASSFEGSYGYTF. The gene calls are TRBV12-3 or TRBV12-4 and TRBJ1-2; D is undetermined. CDR3 length: 13 amino acids. Trimming stripped 3 bases from V and 4 bases from J, with 9 bases between.

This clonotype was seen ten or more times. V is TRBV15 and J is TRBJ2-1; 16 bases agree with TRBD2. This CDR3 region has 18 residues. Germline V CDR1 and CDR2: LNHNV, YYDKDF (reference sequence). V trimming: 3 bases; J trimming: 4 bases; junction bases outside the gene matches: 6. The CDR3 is CATSSGGLAGGPYNEQFF. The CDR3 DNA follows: TGTGCCACCAGCAGCGGGGGACTAGCGGGGGGGCCGTACAATGAGCAGTTCTTC.

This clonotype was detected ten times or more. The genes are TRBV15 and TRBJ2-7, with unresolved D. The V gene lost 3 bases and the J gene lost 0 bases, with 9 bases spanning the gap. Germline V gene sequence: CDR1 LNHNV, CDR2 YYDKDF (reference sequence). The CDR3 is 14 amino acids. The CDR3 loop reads CATSSQWSSYEQYF. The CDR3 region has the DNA TGTGCCACCAGCAGTCAGTGGAGCTCCTACGAGCAGTACTTC.

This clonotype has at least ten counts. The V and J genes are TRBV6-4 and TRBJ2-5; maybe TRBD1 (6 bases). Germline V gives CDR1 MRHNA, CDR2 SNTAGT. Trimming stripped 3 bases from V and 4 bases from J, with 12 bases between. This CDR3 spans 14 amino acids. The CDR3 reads CASSESGGGETQYF. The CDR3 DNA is TGTGCCAGCAGTGAATCTGGGGGCGGAGAGACCCAGTACTTC.

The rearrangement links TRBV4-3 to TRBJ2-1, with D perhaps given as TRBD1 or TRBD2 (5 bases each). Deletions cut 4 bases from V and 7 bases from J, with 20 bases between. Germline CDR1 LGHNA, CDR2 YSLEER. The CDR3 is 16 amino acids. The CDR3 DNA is TGCGCCAGCAGCCTTCACACCGGGACCTGGTGGAATGAGCAGTTCTTC. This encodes CASSLHTGTWWNEQFF.

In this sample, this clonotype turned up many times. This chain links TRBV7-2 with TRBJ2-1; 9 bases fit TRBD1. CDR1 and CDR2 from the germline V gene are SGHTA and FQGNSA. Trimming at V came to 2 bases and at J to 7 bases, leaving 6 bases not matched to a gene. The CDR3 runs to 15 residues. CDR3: CASSLNGQGLNEQFF. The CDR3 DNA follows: TGTGCCAGCAGCTTAAACGGACAGGGGTTGAATGAGCAGTTCTTC.

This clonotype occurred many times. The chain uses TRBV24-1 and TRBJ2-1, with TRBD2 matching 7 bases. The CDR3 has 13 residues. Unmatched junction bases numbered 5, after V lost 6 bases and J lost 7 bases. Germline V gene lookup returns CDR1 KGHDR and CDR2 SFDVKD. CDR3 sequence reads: CATSTRGENEQFF. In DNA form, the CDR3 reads TGTGCCACCAGTACCCGGGGGGAAAATGAGCAGTTCTTC.

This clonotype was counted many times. CDR3 loop: CASSLDYYEQYF. The CDR3 DNA sequence: TGTGCCAGTAGTCTGGATTACTACGAGCAGTACTTC. The rearrangement joins TRBV19 to TRBJ2-7; D is unresolved. Germline V gene data show CDR1 as LNHDA and CDR2 as SQIVND (reference sequence). Trimming cost V 5 bases and J 3 bases, with 8 bases left between them. CDR3 length: 12 residues.

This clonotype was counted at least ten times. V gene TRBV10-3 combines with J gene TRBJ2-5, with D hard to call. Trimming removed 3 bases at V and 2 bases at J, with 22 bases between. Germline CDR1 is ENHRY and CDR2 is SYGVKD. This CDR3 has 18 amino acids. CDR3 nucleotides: TGTGCCATCAGTGACCAGAGACAAGGACCCCTTAATCAAGAGACCCAGTACTTC. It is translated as CAISDQRQGPLNQETQYF.

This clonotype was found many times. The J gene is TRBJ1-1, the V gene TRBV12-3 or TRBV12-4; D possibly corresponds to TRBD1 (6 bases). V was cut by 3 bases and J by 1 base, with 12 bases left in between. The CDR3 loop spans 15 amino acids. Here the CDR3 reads CASSFQGTENTEAFF. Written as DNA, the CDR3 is TGTGCCAGCAGTTTCCAGGGGACGGAGAACACTGAAGCTTTCTTT.

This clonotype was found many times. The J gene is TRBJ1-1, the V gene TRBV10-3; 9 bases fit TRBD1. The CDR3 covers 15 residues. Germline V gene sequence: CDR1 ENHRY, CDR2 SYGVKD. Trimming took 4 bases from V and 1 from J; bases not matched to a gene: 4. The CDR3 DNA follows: TGTGCCATCAGTGGCGGGACAGGGAGGAACACTGAAGCTTTCTTT. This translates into CAISGGTGRNTEAFF.

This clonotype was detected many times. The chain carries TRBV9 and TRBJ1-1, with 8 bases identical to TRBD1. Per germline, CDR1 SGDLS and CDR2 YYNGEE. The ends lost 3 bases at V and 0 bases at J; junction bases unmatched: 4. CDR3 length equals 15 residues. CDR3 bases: TGTGCCAGCAGCGCGGGACAGGCGATGAACACTGAAGCTTTCTTT. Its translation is CASSAGQAMNTEAFF.

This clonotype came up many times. This CDR3 is CASSWTGTGNTEAFF. For the CDR3, the DNA is TGCGCCAGCAGCTGGACCGGGACAGGGAACACTGAAGCTTTCTTT. This chain uses TRBV5-1 with TRBJ1-1; 8 bases align to TRBD1. Germline CDR1 and CDR2: SGHRS and YFSETQ. Trimming removed 3 bases from V and 1 base from J; junction bases left unmatched: 5. The CDR3 runs to 15 residues.

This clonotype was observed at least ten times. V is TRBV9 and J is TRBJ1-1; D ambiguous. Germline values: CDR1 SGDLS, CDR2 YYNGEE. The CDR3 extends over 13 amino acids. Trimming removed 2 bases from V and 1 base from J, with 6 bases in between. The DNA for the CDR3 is TGTGCCAGCAGCGTCGCGGGGAACACTGAAGCTTTCTTT. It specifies CASSVAGNTEAFF. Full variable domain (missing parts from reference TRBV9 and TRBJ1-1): DSGVTQTPKHLITATGQRVTLRCSPRSGDLSVYWYQQSLDQGLQFLIQYYNGEERAKGNILERFSAQQFPDLHSELNLSSLELGDSALYFCASSVAGNTEAFFGQGTRLTVV.

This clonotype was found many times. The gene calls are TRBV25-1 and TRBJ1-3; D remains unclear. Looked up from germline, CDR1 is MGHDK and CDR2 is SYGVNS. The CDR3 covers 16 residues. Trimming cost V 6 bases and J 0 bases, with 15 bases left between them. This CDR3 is CASSPPGRISGNTIYF. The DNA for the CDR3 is TGTGCCAGCAGCCCCCCCGGACGGATCTCTGGAAACACCATATATTTT.

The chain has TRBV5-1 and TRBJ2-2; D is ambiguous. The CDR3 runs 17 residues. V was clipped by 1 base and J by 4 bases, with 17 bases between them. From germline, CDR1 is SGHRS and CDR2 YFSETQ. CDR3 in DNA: TGCGCCAGCAGCTTGAAGATGGATGGCACGATCACCGGGGAGCTGTTTTTT. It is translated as CASSLKMDGTITGELFF.

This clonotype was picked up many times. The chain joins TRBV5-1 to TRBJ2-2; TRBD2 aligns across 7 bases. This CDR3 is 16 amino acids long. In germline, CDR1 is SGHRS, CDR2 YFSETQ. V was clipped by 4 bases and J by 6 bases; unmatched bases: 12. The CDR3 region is CASSRTSVRGAGELFF. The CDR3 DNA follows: TGCGCCAGCAGCCGCACTAGCGTCCGAGGGGCCGGGGAGCTGTTTTTT.

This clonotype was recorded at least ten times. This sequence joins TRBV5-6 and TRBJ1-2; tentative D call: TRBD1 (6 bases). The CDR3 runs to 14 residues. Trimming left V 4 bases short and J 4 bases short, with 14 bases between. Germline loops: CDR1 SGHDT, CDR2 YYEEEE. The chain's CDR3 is CASSMNRAAYGYTF. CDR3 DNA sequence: TGTGCCAGCAGCATGAACAGGGCCGCCTATGGCTACACCTTC.

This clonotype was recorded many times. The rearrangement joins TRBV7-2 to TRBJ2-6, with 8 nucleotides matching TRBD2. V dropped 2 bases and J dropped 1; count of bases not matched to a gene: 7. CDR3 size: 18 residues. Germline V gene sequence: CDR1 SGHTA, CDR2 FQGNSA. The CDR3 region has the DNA TGTGCCAGCAGCTTACTGCGAGCGGGAGTATCTGGGGCCAACGTCCTGACTTTC. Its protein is CASSLLRAGVSGANVLTF. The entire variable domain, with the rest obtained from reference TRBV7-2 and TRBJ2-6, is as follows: GAGVSQSPSNKVTEKGKDVELRCDPISGHTALYWYRQSLGQGLEFLIYFQGNSAPDKSGLPSDRFSAERTGGSVSTLTIQRTQQEDSAVYLCASSLLRAGVSGANVLTFGAGSRLTVL.

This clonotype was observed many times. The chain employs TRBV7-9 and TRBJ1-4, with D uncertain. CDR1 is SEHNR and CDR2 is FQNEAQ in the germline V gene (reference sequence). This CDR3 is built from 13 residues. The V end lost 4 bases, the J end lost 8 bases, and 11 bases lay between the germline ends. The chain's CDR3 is CASSSQVLEKLFF. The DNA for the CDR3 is TGTGCCAGCAGCTCCCAGGTATTAGAAAAACTGTTTTTT. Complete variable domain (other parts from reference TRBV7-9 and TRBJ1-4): DTGVSQNPRHKITKRGQNVTFRCDPISEHNRLYWYRQTLGQGPEFLTYFQNEAQLEKSRLLSDRFSAERPKGSFSTLEIQRTEQGDSAMYLCASSSQVLEKLFFGSGTQLSVL.